The 14 T cell receptor beta chains below come from one sample, sequenced in a study of T cell changes during pregnancy in multiple sclerosis. The data were produced by immunoSEQ multiplex PCR, yet TCRdb's version contains in-frame clones alone and is incomplete. Of some 45,000 clones in the sample, 85% to 95% are singletons; the top ten hold over 4.5%. This specimen consisted of CD8+ T cells from peripheral blood mononuclear cells, obtained in the first trimester of pregnancy. The receptors stem from a female donor with multiple sclerosis, enrolled in a pregnancy study.

The chain joins TRBV5-6 to TRBJ2-2; 8 bases are shared with TRBD2. The CDR3 length is 16 residues. J was trimmed by 4 bases and V by 0 bases; bases with no gene match: 5. CDR1 is SGHDT and CDR2 is YYEEEE in the germline V gene. The CDR3 DNA follows: TGTGCCAGCAGCTTGGTGCCGGGAGGGCGCACCGGGGAGCTGTTTTTT. It codes for CASSLVPGGRTGELFF.

The chain is built from TRBV5-1 and TRBJ2-7; perhaps TRBD1 as D (6 bases). Trimming removed 4 bases from V and 4 bases from J, with 21 bases in between. There are 16 residues in the CDR3. Germline-derived CDR1 and CDR2 are SGHRS and YFSETQ. In DNA form, the CDR3 reads TGCGCCAGCAGCATAACTCCAGGGGACGGTGGGTACGAGCAGTACTTC. This codes for CASSITPGDGGYEQYF.

The chain has TRBV4-3 and TRBJ2-5; tentatively, D is TRBD2 (6 bases). V lost 1 base and J 2 bases, leaving 14 bases between the germline ends. The germline V gene encodes CDR1 LGHNA and CDR2 YSLEER. There are 16 residues in the CDR3. CDR3 in amino acids: CASSQGLWGVQETQYF. For the CDR3, the DNA is TGCGCCAGCAGCCAAGGGTTGTGGGGGGTTCAAGAGACCCAGTACTTC.

The chain joins TRBV6-6 to TRBJ2-1; tentative D call: TRBD1 (5 bases). Germline V gene sequence: CDR1 MNHNY, CDR2 SVGAGI (reference sequence). V lost 0 bases and J lost 1, with 10 bases in between. The CDR3 is 16 residues long. The CDR3 loop reads CASSYSVRESYNEQFF. Written as DNA, the CDR3 is TGTGCCAGCAGTTACTCGGTCAGGGAATCCTACAATGAGCAGTTCTTC.

The rearrangement links TRBV15 to TRBJ1-5, with TRBD1 matching 8 bases. The trim removed 0 bases at V and 7 bases at J, leaving 5 bases unmatched. The CDR3 contains 15 residues. Germline-derived CDR1 and CDR2 are LNHNV and YYDKDF (reference sequence). This CDR3 is CATSRDRGLKQPQHF. The CDR3 DNA sequence: TGTGCCACCAGCAGAGACAGGGGGCTTAAGCAGCCCCAGCATTTT.

J is TRBJ2-1 and V is TRBV11-2; TRBD2 matches at 8 bases. The CDR3 runs to 14 residues. CDR1 is SGHAT, CDR2 FQNNGV, per germline. V lost 3 bases and J lost 8; bases outside the gene matches: 6. CDR3 sequence reads: CASSFPAGADEQFF. The CDR3 DNA reads TGTGCCAGCAGCTTTCCAGCGGGAGCCGATGAGCAGTTCTTC.

The chain carries TRBV28 and TRBJ2-5; TRBD2 agrees at 7 bases. V was clipped by 4 bases and J by 1 base; unmatched bases: 9. The germline CDR1 and CDR2 sequences are MDHEN and SYDVKM. The CDR3 is made up of 16 amino acids. The CDR3: CASSSRRTSVQETQYF. The DNA of the CDR3 is TGTGCCAGCAGTTCCCGGCGCACTAGCGTCCAAGAGACCCAGTACTTC.

V is TRBV13 and J is TRBJ2-7; 7 bases are a match to TRBD1. CDR3 size: 13 residues. The V gene's germline CDR1 is PRHDT and CDR2 FYEKMQ (reference sequence). Germline trimming cut 5 bases from V and 2 bases from J; bases unmatched to any gene: 3. The CDR3 here is CASSPGQTYEQYF. The CDR3 DNA follows: TGTGCCAGCAGCCCGGGACAGACCTACGAGCAGTACTTC.

The chain couples TRBV4-1 to TRBJ2-7, with TRBD1 matching over 7 bases. From germline, CDR1 is MGHRA and CDR2 YSYEKL. The CDR3 has 14 residues. V lost 2 bases and J lost 2; bases outside the gene matches: 3. The CDR3 reads CASSQRTGTYEQYF. CDR3 DNA: TGCGCCAGCAGCCAACGGACAGGAACCTACGAGCAGTACTTC.

V gene TRBV4-1 combines with J gene TRBJ2-5; D is perhaps TRBD1 (7 bases). Trimming removed 5 bases from V and 5 bases from J, with 18 bases in between. CDR1 is MGHRA, CDR2 YSYEKL, per germline. The CDR3 spans 15 residues. CDR3 coding DNA: TGCGCCAGCAGCGGGCTGGACAGGAGCGGGGAGACCCAGTACTTC. It codes for CASSGLDRSGETQYF.

The chain couples TRBV9 to TRBJ2-1; 13 bases map to TRBD2. From germline, CDR1 is SGDLS and CDR2 YYNGEE. CDR3 length: 16 residues. J gave up 2 bases and V 1 base, and 0 bases lay outside the gene matches. The CDR3 is CASSVTSGRAYNEQFF. DNA for the CDR3: TGTGCCAGCAGCGTAACTAGCGGGAGGGCCTACAATGAGCAGTTCTTC.

This clone has only one observation. The V call is TRBV30, the J call TRBJ2-1, with D maybe TRBD1 (6 bases). Trimming stripped 0 bases from V and 8 bases from J, with 23 bases between. The germline gives CDR1 GTSNPN, CDR2 SVGIG (reference sequence). CDR3 size: 17 residues. CDR3 sequence: CAWSVQGGQGLGDEQFF. The CDR3 DNA reads TGTGCCTGGAGTGTACAGGGCGGGCAGGGGCTAGGGGATGAGCAGTTCTTC. The full variable domain, with the rest looked up from reference TRBV30 and TRBJ2-1, is SQTIHQWPATLVQPVGSPLSLECTVEGTSNPNLYWYRQAAGRGLQLLFYSVGIGQISSEVPQNLSASRPQDRQFILSSKKLLLSDSGFYLCAWSVQGGQGLGDEQFFGPGTRLTVL.

V usage is TRBV5-1 and J usage is TRBJ2-7; 10 bases match TRBD2. Germline trimming cut 4 bases from V and 0 bases from J; bases unmatched to any gene: 1. The CDR3 contains 14 residues. Germline V CDR1 and CDR2: SGHRS, YFSETQ. The CDR3: CASSTSGTSYEQYF. The CDR3 DNA reads TGCGCCAGCAGCACTAGCGGGACCTCCTACGAGCAGTACTTC.

The rearrangement uses TRBV6-1 and TRBJ2-7; 7 nucleotides agree with TRBD2. Germline V CDR1 and CDR2: MNHNS, SASEGT. Germline trimming cut 7 bases from V and 5 bases from J; bases unmatched to any gene: 11. The CDR3 totals 14 residues. Here the CDR3 reads CASTGREIDHEQYF. The CDR3 DNA reads as TGTGCCAGCACCGGGCGGGAGATTGACCACGAGCAGTACTTC.